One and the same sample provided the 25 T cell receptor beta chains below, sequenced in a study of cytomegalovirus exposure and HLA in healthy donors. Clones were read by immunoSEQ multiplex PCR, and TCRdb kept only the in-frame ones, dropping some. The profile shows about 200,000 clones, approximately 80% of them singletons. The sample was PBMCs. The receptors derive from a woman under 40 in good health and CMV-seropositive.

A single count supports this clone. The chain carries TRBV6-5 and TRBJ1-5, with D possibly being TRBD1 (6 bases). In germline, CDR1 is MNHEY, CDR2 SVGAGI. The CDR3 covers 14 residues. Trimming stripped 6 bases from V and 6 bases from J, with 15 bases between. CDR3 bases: TGTGCCAGCAGCCAATACAGGGAGACTCAGCCCCAGCATTTT. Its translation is CASSQYRETQPQHF.

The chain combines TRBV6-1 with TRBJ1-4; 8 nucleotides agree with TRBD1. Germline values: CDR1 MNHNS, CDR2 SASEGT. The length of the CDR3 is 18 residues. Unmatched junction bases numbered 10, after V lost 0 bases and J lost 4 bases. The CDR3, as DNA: TGTGCCAGCAGTGAAGCCATTATGGGGACAGGACGTAATGAAAAACTGTTTTTT. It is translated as CASSEAIMGTGRNEKLFF.

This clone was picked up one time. The CDR3 here is CASSQMTDSNQPQHF. CDR3 bases: TGTGCCAGCAGCCAAATGACAGATAGCAATCAGCCCCAGCATTTT. The rearrangement uses TRBV4-2 and TRBJ1-5; a weak D match, TRBD1 (5 bases). The V end lost 2 bases, the J end lost 0 bases, and 8 bases lay between the germline ends. This CDR3 comprises 15 residues. The V gene's germline CDR1 is LGHNA and CDR2 YNFKEQ.

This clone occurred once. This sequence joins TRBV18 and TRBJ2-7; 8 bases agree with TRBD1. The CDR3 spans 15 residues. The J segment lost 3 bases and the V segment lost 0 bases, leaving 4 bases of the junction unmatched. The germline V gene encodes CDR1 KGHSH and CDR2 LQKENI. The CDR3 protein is CASSPPTGGSYEQYF. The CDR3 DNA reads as TGTGCCAGCTCACCACCAACAGGGGGAAGCTACGAGCAGTACTTC.

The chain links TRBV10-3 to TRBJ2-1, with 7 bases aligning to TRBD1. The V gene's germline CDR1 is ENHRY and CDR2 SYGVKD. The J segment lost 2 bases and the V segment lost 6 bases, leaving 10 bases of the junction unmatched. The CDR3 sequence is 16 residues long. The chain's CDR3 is CAISKAGTVAYNEQFF. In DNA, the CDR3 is TGTGCCATCAGCAAAGCCGGGACAGTAGCCTACAATGAGCAGTTCTTC.

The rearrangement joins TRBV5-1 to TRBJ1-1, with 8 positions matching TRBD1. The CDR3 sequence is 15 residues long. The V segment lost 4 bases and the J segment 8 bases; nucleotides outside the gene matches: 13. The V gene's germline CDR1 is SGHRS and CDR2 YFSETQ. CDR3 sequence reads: CASSRGQGGVSEAFF. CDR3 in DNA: TGCGCCAGCAGCCGCGGACAGGGAGGGGTGTCGGAAGCTTTCTTT.

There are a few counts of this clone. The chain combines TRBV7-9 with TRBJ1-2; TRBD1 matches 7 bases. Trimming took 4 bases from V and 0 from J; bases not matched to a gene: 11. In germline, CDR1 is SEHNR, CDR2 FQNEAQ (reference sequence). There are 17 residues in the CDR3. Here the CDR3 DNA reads TGTGCCAGCAGCTCCCCTGAGGGACAGAAAGCTAACTATGGCTACACCTTC. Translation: CASSSPEGQKANYGYTF.

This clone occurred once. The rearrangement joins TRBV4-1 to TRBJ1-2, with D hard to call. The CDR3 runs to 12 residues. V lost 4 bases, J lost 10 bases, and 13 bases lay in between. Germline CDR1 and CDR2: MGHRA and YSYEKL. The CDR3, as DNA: TGCGCCAGCAGCCTTATGGGAGGGCACTACACCTTC. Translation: CASSLMGGHYTF.

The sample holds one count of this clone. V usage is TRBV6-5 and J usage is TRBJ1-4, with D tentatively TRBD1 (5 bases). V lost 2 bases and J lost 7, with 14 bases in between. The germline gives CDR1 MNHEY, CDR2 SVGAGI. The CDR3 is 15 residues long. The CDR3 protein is CASSYSFQGREKLFF. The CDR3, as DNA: TGTGCCAGCAGTTACAGTTTCCAGGGTCGTGAAAAACTGTTTTTT.

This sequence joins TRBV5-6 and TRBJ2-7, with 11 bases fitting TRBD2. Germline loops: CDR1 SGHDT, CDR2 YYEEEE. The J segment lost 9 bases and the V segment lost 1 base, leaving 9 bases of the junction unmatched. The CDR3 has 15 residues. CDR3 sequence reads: CASSLFSSGRIGQYF. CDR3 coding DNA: TGTGCCAGCAGCTTGTTTTCTAGCGGGAGGATTGGGCAGTACTTC.

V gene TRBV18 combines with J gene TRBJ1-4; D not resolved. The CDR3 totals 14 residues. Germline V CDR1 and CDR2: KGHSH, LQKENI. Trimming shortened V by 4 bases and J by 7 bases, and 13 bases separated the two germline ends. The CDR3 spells CASSLGAGIEKLFF. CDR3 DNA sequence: TGTGCCAGCTCACTCGGTGCAGGCATTGAAAAACTGTTTTTT.

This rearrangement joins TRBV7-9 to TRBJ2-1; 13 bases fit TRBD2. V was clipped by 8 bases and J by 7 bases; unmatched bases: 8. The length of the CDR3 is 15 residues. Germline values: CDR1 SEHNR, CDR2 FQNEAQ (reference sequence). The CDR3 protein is CASSILAGGVNEQFF. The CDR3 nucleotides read TGTGCCAGCTCCATACTAGCGGGAGGGGTAAATGAGCAGTTCTTC.

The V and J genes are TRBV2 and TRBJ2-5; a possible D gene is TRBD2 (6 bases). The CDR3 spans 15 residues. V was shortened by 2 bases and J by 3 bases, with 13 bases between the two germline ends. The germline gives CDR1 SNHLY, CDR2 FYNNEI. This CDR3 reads CASSEMGGVKETQYF. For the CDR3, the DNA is TGTGCCAGCAGTGAAATGGGGGGAGTTAAAGAGACCCAGTACTTC.

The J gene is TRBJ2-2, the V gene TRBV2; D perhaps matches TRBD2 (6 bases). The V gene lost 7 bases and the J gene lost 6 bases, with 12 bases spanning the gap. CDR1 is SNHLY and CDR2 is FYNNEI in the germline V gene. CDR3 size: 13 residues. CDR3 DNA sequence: TGTGCCAGCAAGAGACTAGAATCCGGGGAGCTGTTTTTT. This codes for CASKRLESGELFF.

CDR3 sequence: CASSFLGGSADTQYF. Here the CDR3 DNA reads TGTGCCAGCAGCTTTCTTGGCGGGAGCGCAGATACGCAGTATTTT. The genes are TRBV5-6 and TRBJ2-3, with 7 bases fitting TRBD2. Per germline, CDR1 SGHDT and CDR2 YYEEEE. V gave up 2 bases and J gave up 4 bases; unmatched junction bases: 7. The CDR3 length is 15 residues.

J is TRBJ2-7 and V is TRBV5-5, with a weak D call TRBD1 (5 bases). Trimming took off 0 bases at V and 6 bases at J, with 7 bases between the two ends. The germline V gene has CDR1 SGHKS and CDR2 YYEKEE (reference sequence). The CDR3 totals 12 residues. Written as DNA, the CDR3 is TGTGCCAGCAGCTTGGCCAGGGCCGAGCAGTACTTC. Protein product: CASSLARAEQYF.

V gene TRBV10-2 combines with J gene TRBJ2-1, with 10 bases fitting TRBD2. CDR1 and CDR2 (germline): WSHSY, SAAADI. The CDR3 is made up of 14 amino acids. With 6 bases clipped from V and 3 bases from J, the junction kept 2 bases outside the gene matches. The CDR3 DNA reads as TGCGCCAGCAGGCTAGCGGGAGACTACAATGAGCAGTTCTTC. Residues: CASRLAGDYNEQFF.

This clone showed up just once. In DNA, the CDR3 is TGCGCCAGCAGCGCGGGCGGGACAGGGTTATTCTCTGGAAACACCATATATTTT. As protein: CASSAGGTGLFSGNTIYF. This chain links TRBV5-1 with TRBJ1-3, with TRBD1 matching 9 bases. The CDR3 runs to 18 residues. Losses at the gene ends were 4 bases for V and 0 bases for J; bases not matched to a gene: 11. Germline V gives CDR1 SGHRS, CDR2 YFSETQ.

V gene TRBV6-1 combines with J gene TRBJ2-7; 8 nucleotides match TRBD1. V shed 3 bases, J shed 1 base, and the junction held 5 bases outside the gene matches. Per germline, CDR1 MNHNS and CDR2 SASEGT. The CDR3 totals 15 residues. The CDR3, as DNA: TGTGCCAGCAGTGACAGGGGGCGACTATCCTACGAGCAGTACTTC. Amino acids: CASSDRGRLSYEQYF.

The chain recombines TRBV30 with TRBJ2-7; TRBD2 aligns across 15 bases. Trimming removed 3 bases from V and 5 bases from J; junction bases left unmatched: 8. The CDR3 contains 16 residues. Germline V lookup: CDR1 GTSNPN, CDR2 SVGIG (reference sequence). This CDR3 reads CAWRTYGLAGGNEQYF. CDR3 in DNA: TGTGCCTGGAGGACCTATGGACTAGCGGGAGGGAACGAGCAGTACTTC.

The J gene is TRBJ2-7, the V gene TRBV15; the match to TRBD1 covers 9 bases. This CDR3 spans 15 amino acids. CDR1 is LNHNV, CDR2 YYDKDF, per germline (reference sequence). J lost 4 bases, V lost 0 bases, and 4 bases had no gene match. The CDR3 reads CATSRDLGQGYEQYF. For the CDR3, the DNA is TGTGCCACCAGCAGAGATTTGGGACAGGGATACGAGCAGTACTTC.

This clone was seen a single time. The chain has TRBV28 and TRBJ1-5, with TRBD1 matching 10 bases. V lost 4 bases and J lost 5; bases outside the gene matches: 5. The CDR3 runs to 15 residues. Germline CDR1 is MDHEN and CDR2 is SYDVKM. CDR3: CASSSQTGGDQPQHF. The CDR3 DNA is TGTGCCAGCAGTTCGCAGACAGGGGGCGATCAGCCCCAGCATTTT. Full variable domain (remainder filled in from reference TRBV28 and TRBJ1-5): DVKVTQSSRYLVKRTGEKVFLECVQDMDHENMFWYRQDPGLGLRLIYFSYDVKMKEKGDIPEGYSVSREKKERFSLILESASTNQTSMYLCASSSQTGGDQPQHFGDGTRLSIL.

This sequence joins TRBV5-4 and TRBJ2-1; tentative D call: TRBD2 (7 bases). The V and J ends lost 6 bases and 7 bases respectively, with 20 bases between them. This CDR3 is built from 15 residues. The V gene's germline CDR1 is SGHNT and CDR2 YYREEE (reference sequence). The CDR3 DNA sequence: TGTGCCAGCACCCCCGGTGGGGGGGCGGGGAATGAGCAGTTCTTC. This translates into CASTPGGGAGNEQFF.

The CDR3 coding sequence is TGTGCCAGCAGCCGACGACTAGCTAGCACAGATACGCAGTATTTT. Translated: CASSRRLASTDTQYF. The chain joins TRBV5-6 to TRBJ2-3, with 7 bases matching TRBD2. The CDR3 runs 15 residues. The trim removed 4 bases at V and 0 bases at J, leaving 5 bases unmatched. Looked up from germline, CDR1 is SGHDT and CDR2 is YYEEEE.

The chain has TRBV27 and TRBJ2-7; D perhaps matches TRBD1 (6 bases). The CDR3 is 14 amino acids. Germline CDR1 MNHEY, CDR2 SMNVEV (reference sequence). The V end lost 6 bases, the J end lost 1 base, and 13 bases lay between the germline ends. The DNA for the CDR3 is TGTGCCAGCAGCATACACAGGGATTCCTACGAGCAGTACTTC. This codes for CASSIHRDSYEQYF.